This record looks at one TCR beta chain sequence and its context. Its antigen remains unidentified. Base qualities are not recorded, but no much larger clone differs from it by a single base. The data are from a study of human T cells and chemical hapten exposure (dated by TCRdb to the early 2020s). For the wider study: For sensitization, 2% DPC in acetone was applied to a 2 cm by 2 cm area of upper inner arm skin. Weekly therapeutic DPC doses were additionally applied to the scalp of patients throughout the roughly 22-week study period. Patch tests used Finn chambers with 0.01% DPC on the upper back, scored after 6 days by International Contact Dermatitis Research Group standards. Alopecia areata with under or over 50% scalp involvement, alopecia totalis and alopecia universalis were represented in the patient cohort, which was mostly female. Libraries were pooled for sequencing, and per-sample TCR yields varied mainly because of small differences in library volumes within the pool. Peripheral blood TCR repertoire changes were tracked in vivo in alopecia patients during primary and secondary sensitization to the hapten diphenylcyclopropenone (DPC). Blood was sampled from patients pre-sensitization (week 0) and at 2, 6 and about 24 weeks after DPC sensitization. Around 29 alopecia patients provided blood for TCR sequencing at one to four time points (pre-sensitization, 2, 6 and 24 weeks).

What the time point label conveys for this sample: patch test 3, about 24 weeks after DPC sensitization. The intended sense of this specimen's treatment or condition label: therapeutic diphenylcyclopropenone sensitization with weekly scalp DPC. Blood at each patch-test visit was drawn before the patch test was applied. To be eligible, patients had to be aged 18 to 70, diagnosed with alopecia and judged suitable for DPC therapy, while pregnant patients were excluded. Unfractionated whole blood was collected in Tempus Blood RNA tubes, and total RNA was extracted from that blood. The library relied on RACE. This sample was sequenced with a NextSeq 500. Library preparation attached unique molecular identifiers to individual cDNA molecules for quantitative, reproducible TCR counting. For every blood RNA sample, sequencing covered both the TCR alpha and TCR beta chains. In the source study's methods: The median number of TCRs per sample was over 85,000, ranging from about 20,000 to 750,000. V, J and CDR3 annotation of the TCR reads was carried out using the Decombinator software suite. For PS versus PT1 abundance plots, all samples were subsampled to the same number of TCRs (28,000). TCRs were defined as expanded if absent before sensitization and observed at least eight times at the 2-week time point. In TCRdb, the public reads were trimmed at Q25 with fastp and aligned with MiXCR, with productive beta chains retained. Each CDR3 protein appears once, grouped with its most common genes and DNA. The V and J calls, along with clone size, are taken from TCRdb and not from the paper's own processing. This sample has about 82,000 distinct CDR3 sequences in its table, and about an eighth of those were observed once. The ten largest make up around 5.8% of the sample.

General study outcomes and caveats: DPC sensitization did not change the number of TCRs with a frequency above 1 in 1000, and there was no evidence of changes in global repertoire structure. The number of PT1 expanded TCRs positively correlated with patch test score, significant at thresholds 8, 16 and 32 but not 4. All patients had alopecia, a presumed autoimmune disease, so their immune response might differ from that of healthy individuals. After repeated subsampling, the strength of the expansion versus patch-test correlation and the threshold at which it became significant changed. Significantly more large CDR3 similarity clusters were formed by expanded TCRs than by pre-sensitization or healthy control sets, consistent with antigen-driven responses.

The CDR3 goes from the cysteine to the phenylalanine over 13 residues. Only the CDR3 portion is preserved as DNA: 39 bases, with reading frame beginning at the first base. V is cut by 6 bases and J by 8 bases, and the space between the germline ends is 13 bases. The CDR1 and CDR2 encoded by the germline V gene are SNHLY and FYNNEI. Sequenced here: whole blood, sampled in connection with sensitization to the hapten diphenylcyclopropenone (DPC). The rearrangement combines TRBV2 with TRBJ2-2, with no confident D gene call. The receptor was isolated from a woman aged 45-65 years with alopecia areata. Some clones in this sample may be carry-over from other donors' samples. Here is the DNA: TGTGCCAGCAGAGAGGTCCAAGCAGGGGAGCTGTTTTTT. This gives the protein CASREVQAGELFF.